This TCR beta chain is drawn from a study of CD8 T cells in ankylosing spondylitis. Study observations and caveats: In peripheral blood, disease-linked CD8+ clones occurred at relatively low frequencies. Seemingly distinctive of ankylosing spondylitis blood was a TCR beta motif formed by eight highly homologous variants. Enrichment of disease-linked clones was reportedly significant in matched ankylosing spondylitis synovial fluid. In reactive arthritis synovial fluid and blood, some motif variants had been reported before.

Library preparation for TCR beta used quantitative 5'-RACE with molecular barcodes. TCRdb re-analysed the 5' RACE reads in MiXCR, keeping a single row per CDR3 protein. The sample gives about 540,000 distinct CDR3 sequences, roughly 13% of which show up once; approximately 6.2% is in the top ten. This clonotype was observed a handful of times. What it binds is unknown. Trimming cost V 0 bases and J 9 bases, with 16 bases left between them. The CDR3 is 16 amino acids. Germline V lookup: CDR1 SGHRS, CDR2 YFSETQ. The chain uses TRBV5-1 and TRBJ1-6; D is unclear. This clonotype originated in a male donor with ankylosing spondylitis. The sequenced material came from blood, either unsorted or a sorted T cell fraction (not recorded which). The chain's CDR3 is CASSLEYGPSSSPLHF. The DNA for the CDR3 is TGCGCCAGCAGCTTGGAGTACGGCCCGAGTTCTTCACCCCTCCACTTT.